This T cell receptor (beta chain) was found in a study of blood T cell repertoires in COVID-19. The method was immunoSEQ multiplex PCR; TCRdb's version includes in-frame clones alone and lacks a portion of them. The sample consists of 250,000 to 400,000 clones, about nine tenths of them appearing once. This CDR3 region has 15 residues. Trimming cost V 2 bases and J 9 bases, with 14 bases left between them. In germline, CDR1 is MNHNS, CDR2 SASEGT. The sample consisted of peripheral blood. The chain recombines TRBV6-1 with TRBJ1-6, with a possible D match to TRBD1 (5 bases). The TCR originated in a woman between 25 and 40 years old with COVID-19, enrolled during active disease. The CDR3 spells CASSESGYSGSPLHF. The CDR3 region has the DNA TGTGCCAGCAGTGAATCAGGGTATAGCGGTTCACCCCTCCACTTT.